These 4 T cell receptor beta chains were sequenced from one sample in a study of blood T cell repertoires in COVID-19. Assay: immunoSEQ multiplex PCR; the TCRdb copy retains only in-frame clones and omits some. In the table there are 250,000 to 350,000 clones, over 75% of which are singletons. The specimen was peripheral blood. These TCRs come from a woman aged 60-75 years with acute or convalescent COVID-19.

The V gene is TRBV28, the J gene TRBJ2-5; perhaps TRBD2 as D (5 bases). Deletions cut 6 bases from V and 4 bases from J, with 9 bases between. Germline values: CDR1 MDHEN, CDR2 SYDVKM. This CDR3 is 12 amino acids long. The CDR3 nucleotides read TGTGCCAGCAGAGGGAGTGGAGAGACCCAGTACTTC. Translated, it gives CASRGSGETQYF.

V is TRBV9 and J is TRBJ2-1; 7 bases agree with TRBD2. This CDR3 comprises 16 residues. In germline, CDR1 is SGDLS, CDR2 YYNGEE. V lost 0 bases and J lost 3; bases outside the gene matches: 6. CDR3 region: CASSVAGSGYYNEQFF. CDR3 bases: TGTGCCAGCAGCGTAGCAGGTAGCGGGTACTACAATGAGCAGTTCTTC.

V usage is TRBV28 and J usage is TRBJ1-4, with 7 bases fitting TRBD1. Germline lookup yields CDR1 MDHEN and CDR2 SYDVKM. V shed 10 bases, J shed 7 bases, and the junction held 15 bases outside the gene matches. The CDR3 has 15 amino acids. This CDR3 is CAIRGGSSLGEKLFF. The CDR3 DNA sequence: TGTGCCATCAGGGGGGGATCATCGCTAGGTGAAAAACTGTTTTTT.

V is TRBV27 and J is TRBJ2-5, with a possible D match to TRBD1 (5 bases). Germline-derived CDR1 and CDR2 are MNHEY and SMNVEV (reference sequence). This CDR3 comprises 14 residues. V lost 5 bases and J lost 2, with 12 bases in between. CDR3 DNA sequence: TGTGCCAGCAGTCCTCGACAGAGACAAGAGACCCAGTACTTC. Residues: CASSPRQRQETQYF.